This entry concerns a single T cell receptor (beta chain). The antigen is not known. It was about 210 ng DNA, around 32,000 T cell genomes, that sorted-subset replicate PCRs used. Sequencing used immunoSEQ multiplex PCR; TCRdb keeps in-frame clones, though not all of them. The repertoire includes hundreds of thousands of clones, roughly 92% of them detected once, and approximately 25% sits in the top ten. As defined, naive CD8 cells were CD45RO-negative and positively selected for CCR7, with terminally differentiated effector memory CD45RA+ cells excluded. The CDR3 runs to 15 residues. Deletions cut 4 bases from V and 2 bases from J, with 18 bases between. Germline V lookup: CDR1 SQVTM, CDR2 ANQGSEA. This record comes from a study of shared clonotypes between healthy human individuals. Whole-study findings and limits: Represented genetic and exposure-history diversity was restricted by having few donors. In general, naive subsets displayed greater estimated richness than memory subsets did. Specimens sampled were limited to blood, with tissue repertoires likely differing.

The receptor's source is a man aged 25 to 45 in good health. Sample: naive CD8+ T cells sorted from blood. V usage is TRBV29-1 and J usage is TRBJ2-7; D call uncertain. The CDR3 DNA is TGCAGCGTTGTGTCCGCAGACCAATCGACCTACGAGCAGTACTTC. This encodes CSVVSADQSTYEQYF.